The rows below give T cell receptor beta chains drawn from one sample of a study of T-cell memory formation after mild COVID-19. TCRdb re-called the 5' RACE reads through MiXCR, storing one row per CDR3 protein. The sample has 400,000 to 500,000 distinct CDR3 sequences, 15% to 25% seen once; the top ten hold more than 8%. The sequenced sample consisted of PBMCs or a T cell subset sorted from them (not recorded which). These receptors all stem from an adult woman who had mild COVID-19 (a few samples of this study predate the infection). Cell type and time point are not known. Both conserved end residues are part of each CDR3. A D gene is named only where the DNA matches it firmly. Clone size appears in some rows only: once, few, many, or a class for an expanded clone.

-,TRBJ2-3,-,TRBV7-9,TGTGCCAGCAGCTTAGACTGGGGAAGCACAGATACGCAGTATTTT,CASSLDWGSTDTQYF
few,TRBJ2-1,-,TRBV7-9,TGTGCCAGCAGCCCCCAGCGTAATGAGCAGTTCTTC,CASSPQRNEQFF
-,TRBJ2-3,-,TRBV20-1,TGCAGTGCTAGACACGCCAAGGAGGCCACAGATACGCAGTATTTT,CSARHAKEATDTQYF
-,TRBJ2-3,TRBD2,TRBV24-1,TGTGCCACCAGCCTGGGACTAGCGGCGGGAGATACGCAGTATTTT,CATSLGLAAGDTQYF
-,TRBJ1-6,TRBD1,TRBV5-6,TGTGCCAGCAGCTCGGACAGGGGATCACCCCTCCACTTT,CASSSDRGSPLHF
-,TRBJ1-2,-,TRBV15,TGTGCCACCAGCAGAGATCAGGGGAAGAACACCTTC,CATSRDQGKNTF
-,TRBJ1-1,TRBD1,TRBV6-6,TGTGCCAGCAGGGGTCGGACAGGGGGCACTGAAGCTTTCTTT,CASRGRTGGTEAFF
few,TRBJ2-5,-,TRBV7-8,TGTGCCAGCAGCCGTAGGGCGGGAGAGACCCAGTACTTC,CASSRRAGETQYF
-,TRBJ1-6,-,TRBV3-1,TGTGCCAGCAGCCAAAACATATCACCCCTCCACTTT,CASSQNISPLHF
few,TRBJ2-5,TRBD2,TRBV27,TGTGCCAGCAGGCGGACTAGCGGGGGGACCCAGTACTTC,CASRRTSGGTQYF
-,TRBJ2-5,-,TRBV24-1,TGTGCCACCAGTGATTCAGCGCAAGAGACCCAGTACTTC,CATSDSAQETQYF
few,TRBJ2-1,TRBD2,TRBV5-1,TGCGCCACCTCGCGCCGGGACTACCTCGAGGGAGAGCAGTTCTTC,CATSRRDYLEGEQFF
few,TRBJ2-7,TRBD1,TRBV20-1,TGCAGTGCTAGAGTGGGACAGGTCGATTACGAGCAGTACTTC,CSARVGQVDYEQYF
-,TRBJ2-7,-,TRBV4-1,TGCGCCAGCAGCCACGATCCCGGGACGGATTTCTACGAGCAGTACTTC,CASSHDPGTDFYEQYF
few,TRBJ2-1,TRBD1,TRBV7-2,TGTGCCAGCAGCTTAGAGGGGGCCCCCTACAATGAGCAGTTCTTC,CASSLEGAPYNEQFF
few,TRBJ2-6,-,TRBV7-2,TGTGCCAGCAGCTTAGGCGGGCAGGCCGTAGAAGTCCTGACTTTC,CASSLGGQAVEVLTF
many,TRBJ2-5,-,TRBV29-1,TGCAGCGTTGTTGGGGGATCCAAAGAGACCCAGTACTTC,CSVVGGSKETQYF
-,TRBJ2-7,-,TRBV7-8,TGTGCCAGCAGCTCACAGGGACACGGCTACGAGCAGTACTTC,CASSSQGHGYEQYF
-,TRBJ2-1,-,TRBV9,TGTGCCAGCAGCGTAGTCTCAGGAGAGACCTACAATGAGCAGTTCTTC,CASSVVSGETYNEQFF
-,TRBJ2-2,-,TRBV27,TGTGCCAGCAGTTTAATTTTGAACACCGGGGAGCTGTTTTTT,CASSLILNTGELFF
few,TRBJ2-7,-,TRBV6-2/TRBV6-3,TGTGCCAGCAGTTCCCCTGGCCGTAGCTACGAGCAGTACTTC,CASSSPGRSYEQYF
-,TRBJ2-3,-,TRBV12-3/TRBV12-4,TGTGCCAGCAGGGAGGCAGAGGGTAATACGCAGTATTTT,CASREAEGNTQYF
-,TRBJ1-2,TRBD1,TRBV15,TGTGCCACCAGCAGAGCCGGGACAGAATCTAACTATGGCTACACCTTC,CATSRAGTESNYGYTF
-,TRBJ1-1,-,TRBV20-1,TGCAGTGCTAGAGAGCGGGTTTTTAACACTGAAGCTTTCTTT,CSARERVFNTEAFF
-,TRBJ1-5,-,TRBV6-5,TGTGCCAGCAGTCCCCGGGGCCTTCCACTGTTGTTTAGCAATCAGCCCCAGCATTTT,CASSPRGLPLLFSNQPQHF
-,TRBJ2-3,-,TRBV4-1,TGCGCCAGCAGCCAACAGGATCCCGGCACAGATACGCAGTATTTT,CASSQQDPGTDTQYF
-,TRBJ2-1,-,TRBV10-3,TGTGCCATCAGTGGATCGGGGGGCTATGAGCAGTTCTTC,CAISGSGGYEQFF
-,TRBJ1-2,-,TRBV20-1,TGCAGTGCTAGAGACTCAGGGACGAGGCCTTATGGCTACACCTTC,CSARDSGTRPYGYTF
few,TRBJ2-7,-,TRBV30,TGTGCCTGGAGAGGAGGTAGCGGACCCTACGAGCAGTACTTC,CAWRGGSGPYEQYF
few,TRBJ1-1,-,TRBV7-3,TGTGCCAGCAGCTTCGACCATCACAGGACCGAAGCTTTCTTT,CASSFDHHRTEAFF
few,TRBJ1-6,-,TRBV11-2,TGTGCCAGCAGCCCCAAACATCGTCCCGGGGATAATTCACCCCTCCACTTT,CASSPKHRPGDNSPLHF
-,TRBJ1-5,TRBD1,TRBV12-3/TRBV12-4,TGTGCCAGCAGTTTACAGGGGGCGGCTACCAATCAGCCCCAGCATTTT,CASSLQGAATNQPQHF
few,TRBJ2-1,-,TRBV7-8,TGTGCCAGCACTTCATACAGGGCCGTGTACAATGAGCAGTTCTTC,CASTSYRAVYNEQFF
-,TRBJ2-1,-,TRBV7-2,TGTGCCAGCAGCCCTGGGAGGAGGGGGGGCCTGAATGAGCAGTTCTTC,CASSPGRRGGLNEQFF
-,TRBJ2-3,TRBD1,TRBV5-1,TGCGCCAGCAGCGTCCATGGACAGGGGACAGATACGCAGTATTTT,CASSVHGQGTDTQYF
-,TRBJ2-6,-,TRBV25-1,TGTGCCAGCAGTGGTGGTGGAGGGGCCAACGTCCTGACTTTC,CASSGGGGANVLTF
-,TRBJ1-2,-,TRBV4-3,TGCGCCAGCAGCCAAGGCCGGGGAACTAACTATGGCTACACCTTC,CASSQGRGTNYGYTF
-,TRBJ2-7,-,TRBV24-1,TGTGCCACCAGTGATCCCACAACGCGGGAGCAGTACTTC,CATSDPTTREQYF
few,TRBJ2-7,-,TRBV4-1,TGCGCCAGCAGCCAAGATCCCGGGACACAGAACTACGAGCAGTACTTC,CASSQDPGTQNYEQYF
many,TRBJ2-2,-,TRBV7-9,TGTGCCAGCAGCGTTATCGGGACAATACCCACCGGGGAGCTGTTTTTT,CASSVIGTIPTGELFF
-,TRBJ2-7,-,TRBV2,TGTGCCAGCAGTGAAGCCGGCAAGGTCTACGAGCAGTACTTC,CASSEAGKVYEQYF
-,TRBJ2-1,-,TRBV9,TGTGCCAGCAGCGCTACTAGTATCCCCTACAATGAGCAGTTCTTC,CASSATSIPYNEQFF
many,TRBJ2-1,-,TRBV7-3,TGTGCCAGCAGCTTGAGCCCCGACTACAATGAGCAGTTCTTC,CASSLSPDYNEQFF
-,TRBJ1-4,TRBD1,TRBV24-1,TGTGCCACCAGTGACCCAGGGACAGGGGGCCCGACTAATGAAAAACTGTTTTTT,CATSDPGTGGPTNEKLFF
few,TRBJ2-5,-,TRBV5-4,TGTGCCAGCAGCCCTAGCGACTTTCTAGAGACCCAGTACTTC,CASSPSDFLETQYF
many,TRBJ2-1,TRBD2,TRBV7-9,TGTGCCAGCAGCTTAGTTACGGGAGGGCCCGTCAATGAGCAGTTCTTC,CASSLVTGGPVNEQFF
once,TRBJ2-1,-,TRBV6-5,TGTGCCAGCAGTTACTCATCCCGGAATGAGCAGTTCTTC,CASSYSSRNEQFF
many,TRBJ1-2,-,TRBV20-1,TGCAGTGCGGGGGCCACCGGGCGCACGGGTGGCTACACCTTC,CSAGATGRTGGYTF